These T cell receptor beta chains were read from a single sample in a study of OX40 agonist ivuxolimab in advanced cancers. Generated by immunoSEQ multiplex PCR, the TCRdb table keeps only in-frame clones and is missing some. The data show more than 45,000 clones, around 87% seen once. The sample here was CD4+ or CD8+ T cells sorted from blood, taken in a trial of the OX40 agonist ivuxolimab. These receptors came from an adult with an advanced solid tumor such as melanoma, head and neck, liver or kidney cancer. Each CDR3 is given with its conserved first and last residue. The order of the fields is CDR3 protein, CDR3 DNA, J gene, clone size, D gene, V gene. D genes are given only for firm matches. Only some rows state a clone size, as once, few, many or a class for expanded clones.

CDR3: CASSRIGKNIQYF; DNA: TGTGCCAGCAGCCGTATCGGCAAAAACATTCAGTACTTC; J: TRBJ2-4; size: .; D: .; V: TRBV7-2
CDR3: CASSFSGTALSSGNTIYF; DNA: TGTGCCAGTAGCTTTTCGGGGACAGCCCTTTCTTCTGGAAACACCATATATTTT; J: TRBJ1-3; size: .; D: TRBD1; V: TRBV19
CDR3: CASSGTTGAVSGNTIYF; DNA: TGTGCCAGCAGTGGGACTACGGGAGCCGTCTCTGGAAACACCATATATTTT; J: TRBJ1-3; size: .; D: .; V: TRBV6-1
CDR3: CATSREDTGGMDTQYF; DNA: TGTGCCACCAGCAGAGAAGACACAGGGGGCATGGATACGCAGTATTTT; J: TRBJ2-3; size: .; D: TRBD1; V: TRBV15
CDR3: CASSLALGRDGETQYF; DNA: TGTGCCAGCAGCTTGGCTCTCGGACGGGACGGAGAGACCCAGTACTTC; J: TRBJ2-5; size: .; D: .; V: TRBV5-5
CDR3: CASRRSGTENSPLHF; DNA: TGTGCCAGTAGGCGTTCCGGGACAGAAAATTCACCCCTCCACTTT; J: TRBJ1-6; size: .; D: TRBD1; V: TRBV19
CDR3: CASSTSGGADTQYF; DNA: TGTGCCAGCAGCACTAGCGGGGGGGCCGATACGCAGTATTTT; J: TRBJ2-3; size: once; D: TRBD2; V: TRBV5-4
CDR3: CASSIQGAPTDTQYF; DNA: TGCGCCAGCAGTATACAGGGGGCTCCCACAGATACGCAGTATTTT; J: TRBJ2-3; size: few; D: TRBD1; V: TRBV10-1
CDR3: CASSQVGGAGGYTF; DNA: TGCGCCAGCAGCCAAGTGGGGGGCGCCGGTGGCTACACCTTC; J: TRBJ1-2; size: .; D: .; V: TRBV4-1
CDR3: CASSRKREGLNEQFF; DNA: TGCGCCAGCAGTAGAAAGCGGGAGGGCCTTAATGAGCAGTTCTTC; J: TRBJ2-1; size: .; D: TRBD2; V: TRBV10-1
CDR3: CASSNTDRVTEAFF; DNA: TGCGCCAGCAGCAATACTGACAGGGTCACTGAAGCTTTCTTT; J: TRBJ1-1; size: .; D: TRBD1; V: TRBV5-1
CDR3: CASSLGRTSGKSSYNEQFF; DNA: TGTGCCAGCAGCTTAGGACGGACTAGCGGGAAGAGCTCCTACAATGAGCAGTTCTTC; J: TRBJ2-1; size: .; D: TRBD2; V: TRBV7-2
CDR3: CASGFTPQGILSTDTQYF; DNA: TGTGCTAGTGGTTTCACACCACAGGGGATCCTTAGCACAGATACGCAGTATTTT; J: TRBJ2-3; size: .; D: TRBD1; V: TRBV12-5
CDR3: CSVEGGTNTEAFF; DNA: TGCAGCGTTGAGGGGGGGACGAACACTGAAGCTTTCTTT; J: TRBJ1-1; size: .; D: .; V: TRBV29-1
CDR3: CASSLSQETQYF; DNA: TGCGCCAGCAGCTTGAGCCAAGAGACCCAGTACTTC; J: TRBJ2-5; size: .; D: .; V: TRBV5-1
CDR3: CASSKHSGGVYGYTF; DNA: TGTGCCAGCAGTAAACACTCAGGGGGCGTCTATGGCTACACCTTC; J: TRBJ1-2; size: .; D: TRBD1; V: TRBV28
CDR3: CASSPGRTSGGLTETQYF; DNA: TGTGCCAGCAGCCCCGGTCGGACTAGCGGGGGTCTGACAGAGACCCAGTACTTC; J: TRBJ2-5; size: .; D: TRBD2; V: TRBV11-2
CDR3: CASASKDTGVAAFF; DNA: TGTGCCAGCGCCTCTAAGGATACGGGAGTAGCAGCTTTCTTT; J: TRBJ1-1; size: .; D: .; V: TRBV11-2
CDR3: CASSTGESGPDTQYF; DNA: TGTGCCAGCAGCACTGGGGAAAGTGGCCCAGATACGCAGTATTTT; J: TRBJ2-3; size: .; D: .; V: TRBV7-9
CDR3: CASSGTGAGNTEAFF; DNA: TGCGCCAGCAGCGGGACAGGGGCGGGGAACACTGAAGCTTTCTTT; J: TRBJ1-1; size: .; D: TRBD1; V: TRBV5-1
CDR3: CASSQDPRSGLNEKLFF; DNA: TGCGCCAGCAGCCAAGACCCCCGCTCGGGGCTTAATGAAAAACTGTTTTTT; J: TRBJ1-4; size: few; D: .; V: TRBV4-1
CDR3: CATTDGRSNEKLFF; DNA: TGTGCTACCACGGACGGACGGAGTAATGAAAAACTGTTTTTT; J: TRBJ1-4; size: .; D: .; V: TRBV7-9
CDR3: CASRIQGANTGELFF; DNA: TGTGCCAGCAGGATACAGGGGGCGAACACCGGGGAGCTGTTTTTT; J: TRBJ2-2; size: .; D: TRBD1; V: TRBV6-5
CDR3: CASSRSTSGNEQFF; DNA: TGCGCCAGCAGCCGATCGACTAGCGGCAATGAGCAGTTCTTC; J: TRBJ2-1; size: few; D: TRBD2; V: TRBV4-3
CDR3: CASSLETSVGEQYF; DNA: TGTGCCAGCAGCTTAGAGACCTCGGTCGGAGAGCAGTACTTC; J: TRBJ2-7; size: once; D: .; V: TRBV7-2
CDR3: CASSFSGAYEQYF; DNA: TGTGCCAGCAGCTTCAGCGGCGCCTACGAGCAGTACTTC; J: TRBJ2-7; size: .; D: .; V: TRBV5-4
CDR3: CASSYSTGGDMAFF; DNA: TGTGCCAGCAGTTACTCAACAGGGGGCGATATGGCTTTCTTT; J: TRBJ1-1; size: .; D: TRBD1; V: TRBV6-5
CDR3: CSALHTDTQYF; DNA: TGCAGTGCCCTCCACACAGATACGCAGTATTTT; J: TRBJ2-3; size: .; D: .; V: TRBV20-1
CDR3: CASSLRPGSSNSPLHF; DNA: TGCGCCAGCAGCTTGAGACCGGGTTCCTCAAATTCACCCCTCCACTTT; J: TRBJ1-6; size: .; D: .; V: TRBV5-1
CDR3: CAWSVGKGQPQHF; DNA: TGTGCCTGGAGTGTAGGGAAAGGTCAGCCCCAGCATTTT; J: TRBJ1-5; size: .; D: .; V: TRBV30
CDR3: CASTESGHMNTEAFF; DNA: TGCGCCAGCACGGAATCGGGACACATGAACACTGAAGCTTTCTTT; J: TRBJ1-1; size: .; D: .; V: TRBV5-1
CDR3: CASSLTGGDEQYF; DNA: TGTGCCAGCAGCTTAACAGGGGGGGACGAGCAGTACTTC; J: TRBJ2-7; size: .; D: .; V: TRBV7-3
CDR3: CASSYSQSAANYGYTF; DNA: TGTGCCAGCAGTTACTCACAAAGTGCAGCTAACTATGGCTACACCTTC; J: TRBJ1-2; size: .; D: .; V: TRBV6-6
CDR3: CASSFLGSYEQYF; DNA: TGTGCCAGCAGCTTTTTAGGTTCCTACGAGCAGTACTTC; J: TRBJ2-7; size: .; D: .; V: TRBV7-9
CDR3: CAWRWTGGSGANVLTF; DNA: TGTGCCTGGAGGTGGACAGGGGGCTCTGGGGCCAACGTCCTGACTTTC; J: TRBJ2-6; size: .; D: TRBD1; V: TRBV30
CDR3: CASSSGDRMNTEAFF; DNA: TGTGCCAGCAGTTCGGGGGACAGGATGAACACTGAAGCTTTCTTT; J: TRBJ1-1; size: .; D: TRBD1; V: TRBV6-5
CDR3: CATSRDRATGFLAKNIQYF; DNA: TGTGCCACCAGCAGAGACCGCGCTACAGGGTTCCTAGCCAAAAACATTCAGTACTTC; J: TRBJ2-4; size: .; D: .; V: TRBV15
CDR3: CASSEGERIIYNEQFF; DNA: TGTGCCAGCAGTGAAGGGGAGCGGATCATCTACAATGAGCAGTTCTTC; J: TRBJ2-1; size: .; D: .; V: TRBV6-1
CDR3: CASSPNRGRMISYGYTF; DNA: TGCGCCAGCAGCCCCAACAGGGGGCGGATGATTAGCTATGGCTACACCTTC; J: TRBJ1-2; size: .; D: TRBD1; V: TRBV5-1
CDR3: CASSSLPGQGFWQPQHF; DNA: TGTGCCAGCAGCTCCCTACCGGGACAGGGTTTTTGGCAGCCCCAGCATTTT; J: TRBJ1-5; size: .; D: TRBD1; V: TRBV7-2
CDR3: CASSVGRGYNEQFF; DNA: TGTGCCAGCAGCGTAGGACGGGGATACAATGAGCAGTTCTTC; J: TRBJ2-1; size: .; D: .; V: TRBV9
CDR3: CASSPPIGAEDGGNTIYF; DNA: TGTGCCAGCTCACCCCCCATCGGGGCGGAGGATGGAGGAAACACCATATATTTT; J: TRBJ1-3; size: few; D: .; V: TRBV18
CDR3: CASSLGLAGGSGANVLTF; DNA: TGTGCCAGCAGCTTAGGACTAGCGGGAGGGTCTGGGGCCAACGTCCTGACTTTC; J: TRBJ2-6; size: .; D: TRBD2; V: TRBV7-3
CDR3: CASSSPGLASNEQFF; DNA: TGTGCCAGCAGCTCTCCGGGACTAGCTTCCAATGAGCAGTTCTTC; J: TRBJ2-1; size: few; D: TRBD2; V: TRBV13
CDR3: CASGRQGAEYF; DNA: TGTGCCAGCGGCAGACAGGGGGCGGAGTATTTT; J: TRBJ2-3; size: .; D: TRBD1; V: TRBV27
CDR3: CASSPGGSGLNEQFF; DNA: TGTGCCAGCAGCCCTGGCGGGTCGGGGCTCAATGAGCAGTTCTTC; J: TRBJ2-1; size: .; D: .; V: TRBV6-6